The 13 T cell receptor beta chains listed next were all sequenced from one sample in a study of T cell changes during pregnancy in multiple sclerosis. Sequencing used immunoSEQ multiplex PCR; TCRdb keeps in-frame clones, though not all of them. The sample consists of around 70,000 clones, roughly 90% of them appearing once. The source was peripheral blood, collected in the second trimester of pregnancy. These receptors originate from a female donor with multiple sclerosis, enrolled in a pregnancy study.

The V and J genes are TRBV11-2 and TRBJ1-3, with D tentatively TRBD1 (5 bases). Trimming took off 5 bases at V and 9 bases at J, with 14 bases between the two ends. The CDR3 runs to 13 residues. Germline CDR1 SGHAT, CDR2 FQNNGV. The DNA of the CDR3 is TGTGCCAGCAGCGAACCCCCCGGGGGCACCATATATTTT. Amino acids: CASSEPPGGTIYF.

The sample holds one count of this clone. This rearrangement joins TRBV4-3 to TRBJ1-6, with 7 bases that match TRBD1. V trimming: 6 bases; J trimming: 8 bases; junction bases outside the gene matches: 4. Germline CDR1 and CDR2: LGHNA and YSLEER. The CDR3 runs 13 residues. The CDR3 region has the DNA TGCGCCAGCAGTAACAGGGGCGATTCACCCCTCCACTTT. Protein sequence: CASSNRGDSPLHF.

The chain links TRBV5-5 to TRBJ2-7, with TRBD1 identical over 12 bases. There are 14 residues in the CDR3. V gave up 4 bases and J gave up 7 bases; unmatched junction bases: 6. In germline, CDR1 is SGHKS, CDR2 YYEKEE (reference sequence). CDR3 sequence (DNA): TGTGCCAGCAGCCCGGGACAGGGGGCGAGGGAGCAGTACTTC. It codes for CASSPGQGAREQYF.

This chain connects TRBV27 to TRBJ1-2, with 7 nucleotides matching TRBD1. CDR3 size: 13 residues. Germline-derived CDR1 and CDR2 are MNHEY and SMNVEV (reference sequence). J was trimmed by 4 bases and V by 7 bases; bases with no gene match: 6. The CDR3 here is CASTKDRSYGYTF. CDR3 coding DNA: TGTGCCAGCACTAAGGACAGGAGCTATGGCTACACCTTC.

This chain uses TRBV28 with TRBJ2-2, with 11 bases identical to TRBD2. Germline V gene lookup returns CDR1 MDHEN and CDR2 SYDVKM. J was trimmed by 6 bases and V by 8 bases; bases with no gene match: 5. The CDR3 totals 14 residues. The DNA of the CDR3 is TGTGCCAGCCTCGGGACTAGCGGAGCCGGGGAGCTGTTTTTT. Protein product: CASLGTSGAGELFF.

CDR3 residues: CASSLRNSGEKLFF. The CDR3 nucleotides are TGTGCCAGCAGTTTAAGAAACAGTGGGGAAAAACTGTTTTTT. The chain uses TRBV27 and TRBJ1-4; D is uncertain. Trimming shortened V by 2 bases and J by 8 bases, and 12 bases separated the two germline ends. Per germline, CDR1 MNHEY and CDR2 SMNVEV (reference sequence). The CDR3 totals 14 residues.

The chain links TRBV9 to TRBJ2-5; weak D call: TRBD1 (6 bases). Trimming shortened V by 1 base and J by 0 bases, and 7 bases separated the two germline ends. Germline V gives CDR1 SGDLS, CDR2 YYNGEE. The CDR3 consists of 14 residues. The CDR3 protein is CASSVRGNQETQYF. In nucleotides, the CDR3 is TGTGCCAGCAGCGTAAGGGGGAACCAAGAGACCCAGTACTTC.

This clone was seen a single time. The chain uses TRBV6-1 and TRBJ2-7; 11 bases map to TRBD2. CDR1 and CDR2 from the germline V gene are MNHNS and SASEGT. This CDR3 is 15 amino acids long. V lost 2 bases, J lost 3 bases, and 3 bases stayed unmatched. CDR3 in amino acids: CASSESSGGGYEQYF. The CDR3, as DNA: TGTGCCAGCAGTGAAAGTAGCGGGGGGGGCTACGAGCAGTACTTC.

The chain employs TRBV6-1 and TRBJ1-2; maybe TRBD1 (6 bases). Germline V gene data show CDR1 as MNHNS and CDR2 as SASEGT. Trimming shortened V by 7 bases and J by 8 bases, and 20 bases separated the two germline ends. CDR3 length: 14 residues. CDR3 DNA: TGTGCCAGCATAGGGGTGCAGGGGTTTCGGGGCTACACCTTC. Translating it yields CASIGVQGFRGYTF.

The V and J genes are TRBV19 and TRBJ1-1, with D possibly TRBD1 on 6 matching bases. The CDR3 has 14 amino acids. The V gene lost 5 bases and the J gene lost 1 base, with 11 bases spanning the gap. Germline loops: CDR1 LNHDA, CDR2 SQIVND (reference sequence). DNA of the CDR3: TGTGCCAGTAGTCCGCCGACAGGGAACACTGAAGCTTTCTTT. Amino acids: CASSPPTGNTEAFF. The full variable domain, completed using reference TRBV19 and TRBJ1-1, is DGGITQSPKYLFRKEGQNVTLSCEQNLNHDAMYWYRQDPGQGLRLIYYSQIVNDFQKGDIAEGYSVSREKKESFPLTVTSAQKNPTAFYLCASSPPTGNTEAFFGQGTRLTVV.

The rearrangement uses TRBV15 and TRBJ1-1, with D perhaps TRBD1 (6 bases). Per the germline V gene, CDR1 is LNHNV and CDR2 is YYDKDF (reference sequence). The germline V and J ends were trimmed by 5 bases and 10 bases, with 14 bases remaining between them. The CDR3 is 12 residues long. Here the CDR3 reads CATSRQESRAFF. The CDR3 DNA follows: TGTGCCACCAGCCGACAGGAAAGTAGAGCTTTCTTT.

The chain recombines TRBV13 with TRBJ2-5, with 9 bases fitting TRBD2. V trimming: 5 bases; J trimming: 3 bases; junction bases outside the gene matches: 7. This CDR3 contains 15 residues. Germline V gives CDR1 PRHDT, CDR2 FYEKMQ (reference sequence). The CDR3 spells CASSQNSGGEETQYF. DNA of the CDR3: TGTGCCAGCAGCCAAAATAGCGGGGGTGAAGAGACCCAGTACTTC.

The CDR3 is CASSSTGGTADTQYF. The CDR3 region has the DNA TGTGCCAGCAGCTCGACAGGGGGCACCGCAGATACGCAGTATTTT. This chain joins TRBV7-9 and TRBJ2-3, with 10 bases lining up with TRBD1. This CDR3 is 15 amino acids long. Germline trimming cut 4 bases from V and 4 bases from J; bases unmatched to any gene: 5. Germline CDR1 is SEHNR and CDR2 is FQNEAQ (reference sequence).